The 3 T cell receptor beta chains given below trace back to one sample, sequenced in a study of blood T cell repertoires in COVID-19 (dated by TCRdb to about 2020). Libraries were constructed by the immunoSEQ multiplex PCR assay. The table comes from immuneACCESS by way of TCRdb, which keeps in-frame sequences with V and J called. Part of the clones is missing from these tables; in studies checked, under half for an unresolved V gene and the rest for unknown reasons. The sample records 30,000 to 35,000 clones, 65% to 90% of which are singletons. The ten largest clones add up to under 9.5% of the sample. Sequencing was done on a sample of peripheral blood. These receptors came from an elderly man with active COVID-19.

The chain recombines TRBV5-4 with TRBJ2-3, with D possibly being TRBD2 (6 bases). The germline V gene encodes CDR1 SGHNT and CDR2 YYREEE (reference sequence). V lost 6 bases, J lost 2 bases, and 13 bases lay in between. The CDR3 is made up of 14 amino acids. CDR3 DNA sequence: TGTGCCAGCACCTTAGGAGGGGCCACAGATACGCAGTATTTT. Encoded protein: CASTLGGATDTQYF.

The chain recombines TRBV9 with TRBJ1-6; 8 bases match TRBD1. Germline CDR1 is SGDLS and CDR2 is YYNGEE. This CDR3 contains 14 residues. V dropped 0 bases and J dropped 14; count of bases not matched to a gene: 7. CDR3 nucleotides: TGTGCCAGCAGCGTAGAACCAGGGGGCCCGGCCCTCCACTTT. As protein: CASSVEPGGPALHF.

Here the CDR3 DNA reads TGCGCCAGCAGCCAAGATTGGCCGGGGGGGTCCTACGAGCAGTACTTC. Amino acid sequence: CASSQDWPGGSYEQYF. The genes are TRBV4-1 and TRBJ2-7; 8 bases line up with TRBD2. Per germline, CDR1 MGHRA and CDR2 YSYEKL. V lost 0 bases, J lost 1 base, and 5 bases stayed unmatched. The CDR3 is made up of 16 amino acids.